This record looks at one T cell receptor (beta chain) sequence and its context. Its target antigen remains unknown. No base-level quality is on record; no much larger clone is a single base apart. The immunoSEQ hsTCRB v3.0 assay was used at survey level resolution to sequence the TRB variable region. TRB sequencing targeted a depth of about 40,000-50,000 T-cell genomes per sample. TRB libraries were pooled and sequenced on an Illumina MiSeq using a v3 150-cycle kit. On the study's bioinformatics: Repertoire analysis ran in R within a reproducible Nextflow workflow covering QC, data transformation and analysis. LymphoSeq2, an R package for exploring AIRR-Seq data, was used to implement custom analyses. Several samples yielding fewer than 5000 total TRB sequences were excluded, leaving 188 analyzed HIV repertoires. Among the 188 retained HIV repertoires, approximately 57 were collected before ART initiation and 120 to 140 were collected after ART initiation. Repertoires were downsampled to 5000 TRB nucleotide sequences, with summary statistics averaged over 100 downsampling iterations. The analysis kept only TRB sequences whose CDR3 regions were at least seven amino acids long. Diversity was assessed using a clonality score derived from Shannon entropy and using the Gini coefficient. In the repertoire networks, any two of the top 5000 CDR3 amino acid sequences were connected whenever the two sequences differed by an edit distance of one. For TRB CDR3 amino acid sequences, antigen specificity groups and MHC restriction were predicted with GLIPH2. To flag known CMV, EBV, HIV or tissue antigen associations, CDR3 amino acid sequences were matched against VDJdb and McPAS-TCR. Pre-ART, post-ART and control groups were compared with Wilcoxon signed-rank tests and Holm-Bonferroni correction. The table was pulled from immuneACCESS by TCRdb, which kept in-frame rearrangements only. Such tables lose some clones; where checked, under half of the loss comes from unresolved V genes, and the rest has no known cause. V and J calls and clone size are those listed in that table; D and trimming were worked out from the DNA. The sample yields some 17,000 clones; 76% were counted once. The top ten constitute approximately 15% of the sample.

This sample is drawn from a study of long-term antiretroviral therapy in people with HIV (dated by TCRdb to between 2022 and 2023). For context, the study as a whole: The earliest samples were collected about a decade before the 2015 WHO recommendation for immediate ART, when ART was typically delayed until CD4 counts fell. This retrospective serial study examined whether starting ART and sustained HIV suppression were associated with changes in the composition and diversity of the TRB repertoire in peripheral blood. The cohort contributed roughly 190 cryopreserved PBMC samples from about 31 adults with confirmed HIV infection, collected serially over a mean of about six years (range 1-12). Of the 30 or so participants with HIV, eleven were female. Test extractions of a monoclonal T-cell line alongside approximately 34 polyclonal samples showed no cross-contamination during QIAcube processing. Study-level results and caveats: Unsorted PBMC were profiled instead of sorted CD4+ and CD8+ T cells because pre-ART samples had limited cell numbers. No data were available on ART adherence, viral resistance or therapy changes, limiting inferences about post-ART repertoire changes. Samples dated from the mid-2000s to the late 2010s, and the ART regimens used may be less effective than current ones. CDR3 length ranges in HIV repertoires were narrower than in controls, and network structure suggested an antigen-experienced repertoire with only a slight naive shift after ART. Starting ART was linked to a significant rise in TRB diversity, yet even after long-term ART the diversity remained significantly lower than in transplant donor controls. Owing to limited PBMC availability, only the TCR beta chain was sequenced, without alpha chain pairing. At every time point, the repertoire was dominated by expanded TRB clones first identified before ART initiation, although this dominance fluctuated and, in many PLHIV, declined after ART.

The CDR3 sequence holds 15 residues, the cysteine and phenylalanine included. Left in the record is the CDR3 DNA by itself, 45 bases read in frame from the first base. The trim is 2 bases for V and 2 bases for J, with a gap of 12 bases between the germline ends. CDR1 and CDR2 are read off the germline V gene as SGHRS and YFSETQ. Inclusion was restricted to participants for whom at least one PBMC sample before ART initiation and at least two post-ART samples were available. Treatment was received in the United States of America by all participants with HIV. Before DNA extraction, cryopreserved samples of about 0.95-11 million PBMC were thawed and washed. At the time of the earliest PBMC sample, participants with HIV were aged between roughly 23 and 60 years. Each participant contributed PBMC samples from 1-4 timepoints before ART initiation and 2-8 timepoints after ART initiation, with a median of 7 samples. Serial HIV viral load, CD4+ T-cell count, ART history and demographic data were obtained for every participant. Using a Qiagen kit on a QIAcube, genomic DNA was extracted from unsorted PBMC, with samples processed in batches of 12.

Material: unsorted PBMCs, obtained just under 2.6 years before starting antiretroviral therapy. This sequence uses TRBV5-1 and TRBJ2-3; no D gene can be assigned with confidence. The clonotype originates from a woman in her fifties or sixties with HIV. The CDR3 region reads CASSFYEENTDTQYF. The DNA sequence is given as TGCGCCAGCAGCTTCTACGAGGAAAACACAGATACGCAGTATTTT.